This passage covers 31 T cell receptor beta chains from one sample sequenced in a study of blood T cell repertoires in COVID-19. Some clones are missing from TCRdb's copy, which holds only in-frame ones; the method was immunoSEQ multiplex PCR. Among about 65,000 clones listed, about 81% were seen once. Sequencing used peripheral blood. These TCRs come from a man of 80 years or more with acute or convalescent COVID-19.

This clone was detected only once. CDR3: CASSRQVSTDTQYF. In DNA, the CDR3 is TGTGCCAGTAGTCGTCAGGTTAGCACAGATACGCAGTATTTT. This rearrangement joins TRBV19 to TRBJ2-3; D is unclear. V gave up 5 bases and J gave up 0 bases, with 9 bases separating them. CDR3 length: 14 residues. The germline V gene encodes CDR1 LNHDA and CDR2 SQIVND (reference sequence).

The chain uses TRBV6-1 and TRBJ1-5; 9 bases map to TRBD1. Germline CDR1 and CDR2: MNHNS and SASEGT. With V trimmed by 3 bases and J by 6 bases, 12 bases remained unmatched. The length of the CDR3 is 17 residues. The CDR3 loop is CASSEPTGTGSTQPQHF. CDR3 in DNA: TGTGCCAGCAGTGAGCCTACCGGGACAGGGAGTACTCAGCCCCAGCATTTT.

The table lists this clone with a count of one. This rearrangement joins TRBV6-6 to TRBJ1-1, with 9 bases that match TRBD1. The ends lost 6 bases at V and 5 bases at J; junction bases unmatched: 7. This CDR3 comprises 14 residues. Germline V gene data show CDR1 as MNHNY and CDR2 as SVGAGI (reference sequence). DNA for the CDR3: TGTGCCAGCAGCCCGGACAGGGGCTGGACTGAAGCTTTCTTT. It specifies CASSPDRGWTEAFF.

The V and J genes are TRBV6-5 and TRBJ1-1; the D is unclear. The germline V gene has CDR1 MNHEY and CDR2 SVGAGI. Between the trimmed V and J ends, which lost 5 bases and 0 bases, there was a span of 7 bases. This CDR3 has 13 residues. This CDR3 is CASSNTVNTEAFF. The DNA for the CDR3 is TGTGCCAGCAGTAATACGGTGAACACTGAAGCTTTCTTT.

The chain links TRBV10-2 to TRBJ2-5; perhaps TRBD1 as D (5 bases). Germline V gene sequence: CDR1 WSHSY, CDR2 SAAADI. The CDR3 spans 13 residues. V lost 8 bases and J lost 2, with 12 bases in between. The chain's CDR3 is CASGRQLQETQYF. The CDR3 nucleotides are TGCGCCAGCGGCAGACAGTTACAAGAGACCCAGTACTTC.

The V and J genes are TRBV5-1 and TRBJ2-7, with 12 bases matching TRBD2. V dropped 4 bases and J dropped 3; count of bases not matched to a gene: 5. The CDR3 runs 15 residues. In germline, CDR1 is SGHRS, CDR2 YFSETQ. CDR3 residues: CASSPLAGGSYEQYF. For the CDR3, the DNA is TGCGCCAGCAGCCCTCTAGCGGGGGGGAGCTACGAGCAGTACTTC.

V usage is TRBV4-1 and J usage is TRBJ1-2, with D maybe TRBD1 (6 bases). This CDR3 spans 16 amino acids. Per germline, CDR1 MGHRA and CDR2 YSYEKL. V shed 4 bases and J shed 0 bases, with 15 bases lying between them. The CDR3 here is CASSPDWTATNYGYTF. CDR3 nucleotide sequence: TGCGCCAGCAGCCCAGACTGGACAGCAACTAACTATGGCTACACCTTC.

The chain carries TRBV20-1 and TRBJ2-1; D is possibly TRBD2 (5 bases). Between the trimmed V and J ends, which lost 3 bases and 0 bases, there was a span of 15 bases. This CDR3 spans 16 amino acids. Germline CDR1 is DFQATT and CDR2 is SNEGSKA (reference sequence). The DNA for the CDR3 is TGCAGTGCTAGTACACGCAGCGGAAGCTCCTACAATGAGCAGTTCTTC. The encoded protein is CSASTRSGSSYNEQFF.

This clone has a handful of counts. The J gene is TRBJ1-2, the V gene TRBV7-8; D not certain. The CDR3 sequence is 12 residues long. Trimming stripped 5 bases from V and 7 bases from J, with 11 bases between. Per the germline V gene, CDR1 is SGHVS and CDR2 is FQNEAQ. CDR3 amino acids: CASSPYVFGYTF. As DNA, the CDR3 is TGTGCCAGCAGCCCCTATGTTTTTGGCTACACCTTC.

J is TRBJ2-7 and V is TRBV6-5, with 7 bases aligning to TRBD2. CDR1 is MNHEY and CDR2 is SVGAGI in the germline V gene. J lost 0 bases, V lost 6 bases, and 8 bases had no gene match. The CDR3 loop spans 15 amino acids. The CDR3 spells CASRKGGTNSYEQYF. The CDR3, as DNA: TGTGCCAGCAGGAAGGGAGGGACCAACTCCTACGAGCAGTACTTC.

The chain joins TRBV9 to TRBJ2-5; the match to TRBD2 covers 9 bases. This CDR3 has 15 residues. Germline V gene lookup returns CDR1 SGDLS and CDR2 YYNGEE. J lost 5 bases, V lost 4 bases, and 9 bases had no gene match. The CDR3 coding sequence is TGTGCCAGCAGCTCAAATAGCGGGGGTCGGGAGACCCAGTACTTC. It is translated as CASSSNSGGRETQYF. Based on the CDR3 plus reference TRBV9 and TRBJ2-5, the full variable domain is DSGVTQTPKHLITATGQRVTLRCSPRSGDLSVYWYQQSLDQGLQFLIQYYNGEERAKGNILERFSAQQFPDLHSELNLSSLELGDSALYFCASSSNSGGRETQYFGPGTRLLVL.

The CDR3 sequence: CASSVGGLGDLNTEAFF. In DNA, the CDR3 is TGTGCCAGCAGCGTAGGAGGGCTAGGGGACTTGAACACTGAAGCTTTCTTT. The chain combines TRBV9 with TRBJ1-1; D may be TRBD1 (5 bases). V lost 0 bases, J lost 0 bases, and 15 bases lay in between. This CDR3 is 17 amino acids long. The germline V gene encodes CDR1 SGDLS and CDR2 YYNGEE.

The gene calls are TRBV6-4 and TRBJ2-1; TRBD2 is a possible D gene (6 bases). This CDR3 is 14 amino acids long. V dropped 10 bases and J dropped 1 base, with 14 bases sitting between them. Germline V lookup: CDR1 MRHNA, CDR2 SNTAGT. The CDR3 DNA sequence: TGTGCCACCAGACGGGACTTTTCCTACAATGAGCAGTTCTTC. It codes for CATRRDFSYNEQFF.

V and J are TRBV29-1 and TRBJ1-5; D might be TRBD1 (5 bases). This CDR3 has 15 residues. The V gene's germline CDR1 is SQVTM and CDR2 ANQGSEA. V gave up 4 bases and J gave up 2 bases, with 15 bases separating them. As DNA, the CDR3 is TGCAGCGTTGCCGGGGGACTACTAGGCAATCAGCCCCAGCATTTT. Residues: CSVAGGLLGNQPQHF.

The chain is built from TRBV10-3 and TRBJ1-1; D ambiguous. Germline CDR1 is ENHRY and CDR2 is SYGVKD. Trimming took 10 bases from V and 0 from J, leaving 12 bases between them. CDR3 size: 13 residues. The DNA of the CDR3 is TGTGCCACCCGCGAGAGCCTGAACACTGAAGCTTTCTTT. This gives the protein CATRESLNTEAFF.

The genes are TRBV25-1 and TRBJ1-2; 10 bases fit TRBD1. The CDR3 runs to 16 residues. Germline loops: CDR1 MGHDK, CDR2 SYGVNS. The V and J ends lost 4 bases and 5 bases, in that order; junction bases with no gene match: 10. The CDR3, as DNA: TGTGCCAGCAGTGGAACCGGGACAGGGGTGTTTTATGGCTACACCTTC. This translates into CASSGTGTGVFYGYTF.

The V and J genes are TRBV11-2 and TRBJ2-2; no definite D call. Germline assignment: CDR1 SGHAT and CDR2 FQNNGV. V was shortened by 5 bases and J by 5 bases, with 9 bases between the two germline ends. This CDR3 has 13 amino acids. The CDR3 DNA follows: TGTGCCAGCAGCGCCGCAGGTACCGGGGAGCTGTTTTTT. Translation gives CASSAAGTGELFF.

This clone was seen more than once but under ten times. The V call is TRBV9, the J call TRBJ2-1, with 12 bases identical to TRBD2. The germline gives CDR1 SGDLS, CDR2 YYNGEE. The CDR3 contains 19 residues. The ends lost 3 bases at V and 1 base at J; junction bases unmatched: 11. For the CDR3, the DNA is TGTGCCAGCAGCGGATCGTCGACTAGCGGGGGCCCTTCCTACAATGAGCAGTTCTTC. This translates into CASSGSSTSGGPSYNEQFF.

The rearrangement uses TRBV6-1 and TRBJ1-5; TRBD1 might be the D (6 bases). V lost 3 bases, J lost 4 bases, and 16 bases lay in between. In germline, CDR1 is MNHNS, CDR2 SASEGT. This CDR3 has 16 residues. CDR3 region: CASSDRTEILNQPQHF. As DNA, the CDR3 is TGTGCCAGCAGTGACCGGACAGAAATATTAAATCAGCCCCAGCATTTT.

The sample holds a few counts of this clone. This chain connects TRBV7-3 to TRBJ2-2; 14 positions match TRBD2. The CDR3 consists of 16 residues. Germline CDR1 and CDR2: SGHTA and FQGTGA. The V and J ends lost 0 bases and 6 bases, in that order; junction bases with no gene match: 0. CDR3 residues: CASSLTGLAGAGELFF. The CDR3 DNA follows: TGTGCCAGCAGCTTAACGGGACTAGCGGGGGCCGGGGAGCTGTTTTTT.

V and J are TRBV12-3 or TRBV12-4 and TRBJ2-7, with D possibly TRBD2 on 5 matching bases. Trimming removed 3 bases from V and 6 bases from J, with 12 bases in between. The CDR3 runs 13 residues. CDR3 in DNA: TGTGCCAGCAGTTTTCTAGGAGGAGTCGAGCAGTACTTC. Amino acids: CASSFLGGVEQYF.

The chain employs TRBV19 and TRBJ2-3; possibly TRBD1 for D (6 bases). V gave up 6 bases and J gave up 4 bases, with 14 bases separating them. This CDR3 is built from 14 residues. CDR1 LNHDA and CDR2 SQIVND come from the germline V gene (reference sequence). The CDR3 sequence is CASRPTGIPDTQYF. The CDR3 DNA reads as TGTGCCAGTAGACCGACAGGTATTCCAGATACGCAGTATTTT.

The chain uses TRBV27 and TRBJ2-1, with 10 bases fitting TRBD2. J gave up 8 bases and V 2 bases, and 6 bases lay outside the gene matches. The CDR3 totals 15 residues. Germline V lookup: CDR1 MNHEY, CDR2 SMNVEV (reference sequence). The CDR3 DNA follows: TGTGCCAGCAGTTTAACGGCTAGCGGGGGCGATGAGCAGTTCTTC. Translated, it gives CASSLTASGGDEQFF.

The chain joins TRBV6-6 to TRBJ2-1; TRBD2 agrees at 11 bases. Germline V gives CDR1 MNHNY, CDR2 SVGAGI (reference sequence). The CDR3 has 16 residues. V was clipped by 0 bases and J by 4 bases; unmatched bases: 2. CDR3 nucleotide sequence: TGTGCCAGCAGTTACTCACTAGCGGGGGCTTACAATGAGCAGTTCTTC. It encodes CASSYSLAGAYNEQFF.

The chain couples TRBV11-2 to TRBJ2-1, with 7 bases that match TRBD1. After removal of 5 bases from V and 4 bases from J, the junction contained 11 bases not matched to a gene. The germline CDR1 and CDR2 sequences are SGHAT and FQNNGV. The CDR3 sequence is 16 residues long. DNA for the CDR3: TGTGCCAGCAGCCTAACGACCGGGACAGCGTACAATGAGCAGTTCTTC. Translation: CASSLTTGTAYNEQFF.

V gene TRBV1 combines with J gene TRBJ1-1. TRBV1 constitutes a pseudogene. The CDR3 loop spans 16 amino acids. The CDR3 loop reads CTSSRKGREGDTEAFF. DNA for the CDR3: TGCACCAGCAGCCGGAAAGGTCGGGAAGGAGACACTGAAGCTTTCTTT.

The rearrangement joins TRBV27 to TRBJ2-2; 13 nucleotides agree with TRBD2. The V gene end was trimmed by 5 bases and the J gene end by 3 bases; junction bases not matched to a gene: 3. The CDR3 consists of 16 residues. CDR1 is MNHEY and CDR2 is SMNVEV in the germline V gene (reference sequence). This CDR3 reads CASSPGLAGYTGELFF. The DNA of the CDR3 is TGTGCCAGCAGTCCGGGACTAGCGGGGTACACCGGGGAGCTGTTTTTT.

This chain connects TRBV19 to TRBJ1-1; no firm D call. Trimming cost V 3 bases and J 2 bases, with 7 bases left between them. Germline-derived CDR1 and CDR2 are LNHDA and SQIVND (reference sequence). There are 13 residues in the CDR3. Here the CDR3 DNA reads TGTGCCAGTAGTATCACAGATAACACTGAAGCTTTCTTT. Its translation: CASSITDNTEAFF.

This clone was detected once. The chain couples TRBV2 to TRBJ1-2, with D possibly matching TRBD1 (6 bases). The CDR3 runs 14 residues. V gave up 6 bases and J gave up 2 bases, with 13 bases separating them. Germline values: CDR1 SNHLY, CDR2 FYNNEI. For the CDR3, the DNA is TGTGCCAGCAGCACCAACAGGGTAAACTATGGCTACACCTTC. Translating gives CASSTNRVNYGYTF. The full variable domain, completed using reference TRBV2 and TRBJ1-2, is EPEVTQTPSHQVTQMGQEVILRCVPISNHLYFYWYRQILGQKVEFLVSFYNNEISEKSEIFDDQFSVERPDGSNFTLKIRSTKLEDSAMYFCASSTNRVNYGYTFGSGTRLTVV.

A remark on this clone: The junction departs from germline at one end; a sequencing error may be responsible. The genes are TRBV6-1 and TRBJ1-1, with a weak D call TRBD1 (5 bases). The CDR3 has 13 amino acids. Germline lookup yields CDR1 MNHNS and CDR2 SASEGT. The CDR3 DNA reads TGTGCCAGCAGTGAGCTAGGGGCTAGGGTTATGCTCTTT. Translating it yields CASSELGARVMLF.

J is TRBJ2-3 and V is TRBV6-5; possibly TRBD2 for D (5 bases). This CDR3 region has 12 residues. Germline V gives CDR1 MNHEY, CDR2 SVGAGI. Trimming removed 6 bases at V and 6 bases at J, with 10 bases between. The CDR3 nucleotides read TGTGCCAGCAGGGCCCCGGGGGATACGCAGTATTTT. This translates into CASRAPGDTQYF.